This TCR beta chain comes out of a study of cytomegalovirus exposure and HLA in healthy donors. PCR used 60 Vbeta primers and 13 Jbeta primers. Here immunoSEQ multiplex PCR was the method, and the copy in TCRdb shows in-frame clones only, minus some. The data show under 150,000 clones, approximately 85% seen once. This clone came up once. The junction does not match germline at one end; this may be a read error. The CDR3 extends over 15 amino acids. Germline lookup yields CDR1 SEHNR and CDR2 FQNEAQ (reference sequence). This receptor was obtained from a boy aged 5-17 years in good health and CMV-seronegative. Sequencing was carried out using PBMCs. The gene calls are TRBV7-9 and TRBJ1-1; unclear D gene. The CDR3 is CAGSLVGSGNTEAFF. Written as DNA, the CDR3 is TGTGCCGGCAGCTTAGTCGGGTCGGGAAACACTGAAGCTTTCTTT.